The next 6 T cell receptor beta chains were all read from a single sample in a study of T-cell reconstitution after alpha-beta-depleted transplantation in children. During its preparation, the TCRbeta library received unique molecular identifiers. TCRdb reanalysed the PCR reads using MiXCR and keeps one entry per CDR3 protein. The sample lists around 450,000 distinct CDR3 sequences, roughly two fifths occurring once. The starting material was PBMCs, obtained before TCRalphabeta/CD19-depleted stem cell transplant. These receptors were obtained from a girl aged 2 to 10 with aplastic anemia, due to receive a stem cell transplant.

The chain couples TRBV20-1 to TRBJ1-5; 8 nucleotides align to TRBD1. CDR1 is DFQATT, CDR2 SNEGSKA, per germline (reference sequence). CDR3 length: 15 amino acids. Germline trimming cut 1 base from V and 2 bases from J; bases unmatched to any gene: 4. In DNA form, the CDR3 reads TGCAGTGCTAGAGGCCCGACAGGGGGCAATCAGCCCCAGCATTTT. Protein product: CSARGPTGGNQPQHF.

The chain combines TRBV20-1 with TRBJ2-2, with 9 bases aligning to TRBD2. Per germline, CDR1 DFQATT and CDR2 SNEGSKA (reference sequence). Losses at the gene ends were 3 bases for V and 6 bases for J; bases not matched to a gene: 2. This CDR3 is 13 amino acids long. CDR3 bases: TGCAGTGCTAGGCGGACTAGCGCCGGGGAGCTGTTTTTT. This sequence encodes CSARRTSAGELFF.

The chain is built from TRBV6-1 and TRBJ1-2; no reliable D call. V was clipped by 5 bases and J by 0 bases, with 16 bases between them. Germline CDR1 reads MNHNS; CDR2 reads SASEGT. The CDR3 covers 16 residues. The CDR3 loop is CASSTTPWEPNYGYTF. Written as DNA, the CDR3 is TGTGCCAGCAGTACCACTCCCTGGGAACCTAACTATGGCTACACCTTC.

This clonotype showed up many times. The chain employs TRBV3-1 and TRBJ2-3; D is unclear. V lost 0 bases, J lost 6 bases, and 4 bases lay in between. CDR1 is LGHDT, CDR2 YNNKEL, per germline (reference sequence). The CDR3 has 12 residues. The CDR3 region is CASSQEGDTQYF. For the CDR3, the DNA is TGTGCCAGCAGCCAAGAGGGGGATACGCAGTATTTT.

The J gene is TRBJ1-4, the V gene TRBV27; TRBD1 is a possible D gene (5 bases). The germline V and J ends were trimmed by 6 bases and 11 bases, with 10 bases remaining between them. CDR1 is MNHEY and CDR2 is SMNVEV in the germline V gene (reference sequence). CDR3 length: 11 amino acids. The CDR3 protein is CASRQGEKLFF. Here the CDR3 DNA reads TGTGCCAGCAGGCAGGGCGAGAAACTGTTTTTT.

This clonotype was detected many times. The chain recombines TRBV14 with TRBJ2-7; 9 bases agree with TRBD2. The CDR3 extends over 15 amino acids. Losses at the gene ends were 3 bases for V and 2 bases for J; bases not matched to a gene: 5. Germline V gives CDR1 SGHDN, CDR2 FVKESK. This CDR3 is CASSQSGRFPYEQYF. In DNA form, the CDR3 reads TGTGCCAGCAGCCAGAGCGGGAGGTTCCCCTACGAGCAGTACTTC.